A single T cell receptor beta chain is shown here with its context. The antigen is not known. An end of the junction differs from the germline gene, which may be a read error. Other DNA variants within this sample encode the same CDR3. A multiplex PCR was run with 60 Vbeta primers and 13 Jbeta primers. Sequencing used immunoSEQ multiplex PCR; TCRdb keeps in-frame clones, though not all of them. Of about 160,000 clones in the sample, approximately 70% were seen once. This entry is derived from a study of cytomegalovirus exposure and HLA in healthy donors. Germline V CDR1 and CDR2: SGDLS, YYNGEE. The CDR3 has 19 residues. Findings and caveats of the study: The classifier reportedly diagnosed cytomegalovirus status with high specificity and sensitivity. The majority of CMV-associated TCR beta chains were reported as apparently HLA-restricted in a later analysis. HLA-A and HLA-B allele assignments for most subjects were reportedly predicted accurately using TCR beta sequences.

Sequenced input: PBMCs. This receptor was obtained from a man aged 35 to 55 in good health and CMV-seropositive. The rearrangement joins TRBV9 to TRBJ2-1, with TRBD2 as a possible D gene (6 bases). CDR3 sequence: CASAGPGLEDTSSYNEQFF. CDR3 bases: TGTGCCAGCGCGGGACCCGGGTTGGAGGACACCAGCTCCTACAATGAACAGTTCTTC. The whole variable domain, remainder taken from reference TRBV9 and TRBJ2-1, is DSGVTQTPKHLITATGQRVTLRCSPRSGDLSVYWYQQSLDQGLQFLIQYYNGEERAKGNILERFSAQQFPDLHSELNLSSLELGDSALYFCASAGPGLEDTSSYNEQFFGPGTRLTVL.